This T cell receptor (beta chain) was recorded in a study of cytomegalovirus exposure and HLA in healthy donors. About the study: From HLA-typed donors, an early data release held around 80 million unique TCRs. The study, taken as a whole, reports: CMV serostatus was the only immune exposure information that was available. Later findings reportedly placed an Asian-associated ancestry cluster below the approximately 620-donor mean for N-insertions. Some highly shared sequence variants likely arose as a pipeline artifact.

Concerning this clone itself: Its antigen is not known.

The CDR3 loop spans 14 amino acids. V was trimmed by 5 bases and J by 0 bases, leaving 10 bases between them. Germline assignment: CDR1 SGHVS and CDR2 FQNEAQ. It was with 60 Vbeta and 13 Jbeta primers that the PCR ran. The assay was immunoSEQ multiplex PCR, and TCRdb's table has in-frame clones only and misses some. The repertoire holds roughly 160,000 clones, with roughly two thirds as singletons. The chain carries TRBV7-8 and TRBJ1-2; D is uncertain. The sequencing input was PBMCs. This TCR was sampled from a woman under 40 in good health and CMV-seronegative. The CDR3 nucleotides are TGTGCCAGCAGCCCCTCCGCAGCTAACTATGGCTACACCTTC. It encodes CASSPSAANYGYTF.